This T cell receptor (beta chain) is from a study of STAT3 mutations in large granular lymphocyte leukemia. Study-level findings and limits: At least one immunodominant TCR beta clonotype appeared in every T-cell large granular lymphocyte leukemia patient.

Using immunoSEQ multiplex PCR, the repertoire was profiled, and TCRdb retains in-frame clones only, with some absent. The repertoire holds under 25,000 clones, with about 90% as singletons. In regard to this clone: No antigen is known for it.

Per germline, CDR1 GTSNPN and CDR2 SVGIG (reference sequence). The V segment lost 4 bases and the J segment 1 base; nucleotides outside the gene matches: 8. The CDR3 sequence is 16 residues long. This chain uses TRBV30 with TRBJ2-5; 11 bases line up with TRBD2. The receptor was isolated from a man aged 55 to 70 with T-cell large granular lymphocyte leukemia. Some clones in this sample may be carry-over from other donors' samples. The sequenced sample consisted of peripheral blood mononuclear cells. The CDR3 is CAWTSLAGGFQETQYF. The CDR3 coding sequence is TGTGCCTGGACAAGCCTAGCGGGAGGCTTCCAAGAGACCCAGTACTTC.